These 30 T cell receptor beta chains share one sample of origin, sequenced in a study of blood T cell repertoires in COVID-19. Sequencing used immunoSEQ multiplex PCR; TCRdb keeps in-frame clones, though not all of them. The sample has 160,000 or so clones; 75% to 90% are singletons. The sample consisted of peripheral blood. All receptors come from a man aged 55 to 70 with acute or convalescent COVID-19.

The V gene is TRBV19, the J gene TRBJ2-1; 10 positions agree with TRBD2. Unmatched junction bases numbered 11, after V lost 6 bases and J lost 15 bases. Germline CDR1 reads LNHDA; CDR2 reads SQIVND (reference sequence). This CDR3 spans 13 amino acids. CDR3 residues: CASSQSSGGHGFF. DNA of the CDR3: TGTGCCAGTAGCCAGTCTAGCGGGGGCCATGGGTTCTTC.

The chain recombines TRBV19 with TRBJ1-5; TRBD1 matches 8 bases. Looked up from germline, CDR1 is LNHDA and CDR2 is SQIVND (reference sequence). V shed 5 bases, J shed 4 bases, and the junction held 10 bases outside the gene matches. The CDR3 consists of 16 residues. The CDR3 nucleotides are TGTGCCAGTAGTGCGCGCCCGACAGGGGCAAATCAGCCCCAGCATTTT. This codes for CASSARPTGANQPQHF.

This chain uses TRBV2 with TRBJ1-2; the D is unclear. CDR3 length equals 11 residues. Germline loops: CDR1 SNHLY, CDR2 FYNNEI. Trimming removed 10 bases from V and 10 bases from J, with 16 bases in between. CDR3 protein: CATSPYGVYTF. The CDR3 nucleotides read TGTGCCACATCCCCCTACGGGGTCTACACCTTC.

The chain has TRBV28 and TRBJ2-7; tentatively, D is TRBD2 (6 bases). Per the germline V gene, CDR1 is MDHEN and CDR2 is SYDVKM. The CDR3 covers 13 residues. V dropped 4 bases and J dropped 0 bases, with 7 bases sitting between them. The CDR3 loop is CASSSGSSYEQYF. CDR3 nucleotide sequence: TGTGCCAGCAGTTCCGGGAGCTCCTACGAGCAGTACTTC.

The chain has TRBV9 and TRBJ1-2; 7 bases align to TRBD1. With 0 bases clipped from V and 5 bases from J, the junction kept 4 bases outside the gene matches. Per germline, CDR1 SGDLS and CDR2 YYNGEE. There are 14 residues in the CDR3. The CDR3 loop reads CASSVEGGWYGYTF. In nucleotides, the CDR3 is TGTGCCAGCAGCGTAGAAGGGGGCTGGTATGGCTACACCTTC. The full variable domain, rest sourced from reference TRBV9 and TRBJ1-2, is DSGVTQTPKHLITATGQRVTLRCSPRSGDLSVYWYQQSLDQGLQFLIQYYNGEERAKGNILERFSAQQFPDLHSELNLSSLELGDSALYFCASSVEGGWYGYTFGSGTRLTVV.

This rearrangement joins TRBV25-1 to TRBJ2-5; D possibly corresponds to TRBD2 (6 bases). Between the trimmed V and J ends, which lost 0 bases and 2 bases, there was a span of 10 bases. The germline V gene encodes CDR1 MGHDK and CDR2 SYGVNS. CDR3 length equals 15 residues. The CDR3 here is CASSEYAGSQETQYF. The CDR3 DNA is TGTGCCAGCAGTGAATATGCCGGGAGTCAAGAGACCCAGTACTTC.

This clone came up once. The chain couples TRBV6-5 to TRBJ2-3; D might be TRBD1 (6 bases). The CDR3 runs to 13 residues. V shed 8 bases and J shed 1 base, with 10 bases lying between them. Per germline, CDR1 MNHEY and CDR2 SVGAGI. CDR3 residues: CASRTAGTDTQYF. DNA for the CDR3: TGTGCCAGCCGGACAGCCGGCACAGATACGCAGTATTTT.

The V gene is TRBV2, the J gene TRBJ1-5; 9 bases are a match to TRBD1. The CDR3 is made up of 15 amino acids. V shed 6 bases and J 4 bases; nucleotides not matched to a gene: 7. Germline CDR1 SNHLY, CDR2 FYNNEI. The CDR3 protein is CASSKEGTGNQPQHF. CDR3 DNA: TGTGCCAGCAGCAAAGAGGGGACAGGGAATCAGCCCCAGCATTTT.

The chain links TRBV6-2 or TRBV6-3 to TRBJ2-3; 9 nucleotides agree with TRBD1. This CDR3 has 15 amino acids. Germline V lookup: CDR1 MNHEY, CDR2 SVGEGT. Trimming took 2 bases from V and 2 from J; bases not matched to a gene: 2. The CDR3 bases are TGTGCCAGCAGTTACGGGACAGGGAACACAGATACGCAGTATTTT. Its protein product is CASSYGTGNTDTQYF.

There are a few counts of this clone. DNA for the CDR3: TGTGCCAGCAAAACTAGCGCTGGGGCCAACGTCCTGACTTTC. This codes for CASKTSAGANVLTF. This chain uses TRBV6-4 with TRBJ2-6, with 7 bases lining up with TRBD2. J gave up 2 bases and V 7 bases, and 2 bases lay outside the gene matches. The CDR3 covers 14 residues. CDR1 MRHNA and CDR2 SNTAGT come from the germline V gene.

The V call is TRBV19, the J call TRBJ2-2; 7 bases are a match to TRBD1. Germline V CDR1 and CDR2: LNHDA, SQIVND (reference sequence). V gave up 6 bases and J gave up 4 bases; unmatched junction bases: 11. The CDR3 has 16 residues. CDR3 in DNA: TGTGCCAGTAGCGAAACAGGGGCTGAAATCACCGGGGAGCTGTTTTTT. This codes for CASSETGAEITGELFF.

There are a few counts of this clone. V usage is TRBV12-5 and J usage is TRBJ1-1; 8 nucleotides match TRBD1. The V gene's germline CDR1 is LGHNT and CDR2 FRNRAP. V dropped 3 bases and J dropped 4; count of bases not matched to a gene: 7. CDR3 length equals 15 residues. CDR3: CASGFHRGYSTEAFF. CDR3 DNA: TGTGCTAGTGGTTTCCACAGGGGGTATTCCACTGAAGCTTTCTTT.

This clone was seen a handful of times. The chain links TRBV29-1 to TRBJ2-1; 7 bases line up with TRBD2. The V gene end was trimmed by 7 bases and the J gene end by 7 bases; junction bases not matched to a gene: 1. The length of the CDR3 is 10 residues. CDR1 and CDR2 (germline): SQVTM, ANQGSEA. In DNA form, the CDR3 reads TGCAGCGCCGGGGGGAATGAGCAGTTCTTC. Translation: CSAGGNEQFF.

V gene TRBV7-9 combines with J gene TRBJ1-5; a possible D gene is TRBD1 (6 bases). CDR1 and CDR2 from the germline V gene are SEHNR and FQNEAQ (reference sequence). Between the trimmed V and J ends, which lost 3 bases and 7 bases, there was a span of 16 bases. This CDR3 is 15 amino acids long. Written as DNA, the CDR3 is TGTGCCAGCAGCTTGGGGGCGGGCGGAGGACAGCCCCAGCATTTT. Translated, it gives CASSLGAGGGQPQHF.

V is TRBV5-1 and J is TRBJ2-6; 7 bases agree with TRBD1. There are 17 residues in the CDR3. The V gene end was trimmed by 0 bases and the J gene end by 2 bases; junction bases not matched to a gene: 5. In germline, CDR1 is SGHRS, CDR2 YFSETQ. CDR3 protein: CASSLAVGGTGANVLTF. DNA for the CDR3: TGCGCCAGCAGCTTGGCTGTAGGGGGCACTGGGGCCAACGTCCTGACTTTC.

The DNA for the CDR3 is TGTGCCTGGAGTGTACGAGGGGGAGCTTCACGCGAGCAGTACTTC. This sequence encodes CAWSVRGGASREQYF. The chain combines TRBV30 with TRBJ2-7; a weak D match, TRBD1 (6 bases). V shed 0 bases and J shed 6 bases, with 18 bases lying between them. From germline, CDR1 is GTSNPN and CDR2 SVGIG (reference sequence). The CDR3 length is 15 residues. Looking up the rest from reference TRBV30 and TRBJ2-7 gives the full variable domain: SQTIHQWPATLVQPVGSPLSLECTVEGTSNPNLYWYRQAAGRGLQLLFYSVGIGQISSEVPQNLSASRPQDRQFILSSKKLLLSDSGFYLCAWSVRGGASREQYFGPGTRLTVT.

The V call is TRBV6-1, the J call TRBJ2-5; no definite D call. Germline V CDR1 and CDR2: MNHNS, SASEGT. Trimming left V 2 bases short and J 4 bases short, with 17 bases between. The CDR3 extends over 16 amino acids. CDR3: CASSESVGSLRETQYF. In DNA, the CDR3 is TGTGCCAGCAGTGAATCTGTCGGGTCCCTACGAGAGACCCAGTACTTC.

The genes are TRBV7-3 and TRBJ2-3; 9 bases are shared with TRBD2. Looked up from germline, CDR1 is SGHTA and CDR2 is FQGTGA. The CDR3 extends over 15 amino acids. Germline trimming cut 4 bases from V and 3 bases from J; bases unmatched to any gene: 5. CDR3 DNA: TGTGCCAGCAGCTCTAAAGCGGGAGGAACAGATACGCAGTATTTT. Translation gives CASSSKAGGTDTQYF.

CDR3 region: CASSSTSTSGLAWRSYNEQFF. Here the CDR3 DNA reads TGTGCCAGCAGCTCCACCTCGACTAGCGGGCTGGCGTGGCGCTCCTACAATGAGCAGTTCTTC. The chain links TRBV13 to TRBJ2-1, with 10 positions matching TRBD2. J lost 0 bases, V lost 4 bases, and 18 bases had no gene match. Germline V gene lookup returns CDR1 PRHDT and CDR2 FYEKMQ (reference sequence). The CDR3 has 21 residues. Full variable domain (remainder filled in from reference TRBV13 and TRBJ2-1): AAGVIQSPRHLIKEKRETATLKCYPIPRHDTVYWYQQGPGQDPQFLISFYEKMQSDKGSIPDRFSAQQFSDYHSELNMSSLELGDSALYFCASSSTSTSGLAWRSYNEQFFGPGTRLTVL.

The chain carries TRBV11-3 and TRBJ2-3, with 8 bases aligning to TRBD2. V lost 1 base and J lost 3; bases outside the gene matches: 9. This CDR3 has 17 amino acids. The V gene's germline CDR1 is SGHNT and CDR2 YENEEA. Written as DNA, the CDR3 is TGTGCCAGCAGCTTAGGGCTAACTAGCGGAGTTACAGATACGCAGTATTTT. Translated: CASSLGLTSGVTDTQYF.

V is TRBV11-3 and J is TRBJ2-1, with 9 positions matching TRBD2. The ends lost 5 bases at V and 7 bases at J; junction bases unmatched: 15. Germline CDR1 reads SGHNT; CDR2 reads YENEEA. The CDR3 length is 17 residues. The CDR3 sequence: CASSVSSGTYGGNEQFF. The CDR3 DNA sequence: TGTGCCAGCAGCGTATCTAGCGGGACCTACGGGGGAAATGAGCAGTTCTTC.

This clone was detected only a few times. This chain's CDR3 is CASSSGAGTEAFF. The DNA of the CDR3 is TGTGCCAGCAGTTCAGGGGCCGGCACTGAAGCTTTCTTT. The gene calls are TRBV27 and TRBJ1-1, with D maybe TRBD1 (6 bases). This CDR3 contains 13 residues. V lost 4 bases and J 4 bases, leaving 10 bases between the germline ends. CDR1 and CDR2 from the germline V gene are MNHEY and SMNVEV (reference sequence).

This chain links TRBV4-1 with TRBJ1-3; TRBD1 agrees at 7 bases. CDR1 is MGHRA, CDR2 YSYEKL, per germline. This CDR3 is 17 amino acids long. Trimming took 0 bases from V and 0 from J; bases not matched to a gene: 5. The CDR3 spells CASSQDNRQGSGNTIYF. The CDR3 coding sequence is TGCGCCAGCAGCCAAGATAACCGACAGGGCTCTGGAAACACCATATATTTT.

CDR3 in DNA: TGTGCCAGCAGCTTTGTGACAGGGGGTGGGTATGGCTACACCTTC. Encoded protein: CASSFVTGGGYGYTF. V is TRBV7-2 and J is TRBJ1-2; TRBD1 agrees at 9 bases. The CDR3 spans 15 residues. The V gene end was trimmed by 3 bases and the J gene end by 5 bases; junction bases not matched to a gene: 7. Germline V gene sequence: CDR1 SGHTA, CDR2 FQGNSA. Variable domain in full (rest from reference TRBV7-2 and TRBJ1-2): GAGVSQSPSNKVTEKGKDVELRCDPISGHTALYWYRQSLGQGLEFLIYFQGNSAPDKSGLPSDRFSAERTGGSVSTLTIQRTQQEDSAVYLCASSFVTGGGYGYTFGSGTRLTVV.

This clone has only a few counts. V gene TRBV28 combines with J gene TRBJ2-1, with 11 bases lining up with TRBD2. The CDR3 runs 16 residues. Germline V CDR1 and CDR2: MDHEN, SYDVKM. V was pared by 7 bases and J by 2 bases, with 7 bases of the junction left unmatched. The CDR3 sequence is CASTQTSGAPYNEQFF. The CDR3 nucleotides are TGTGCCAGCACCCAGACTAGCGGGGCCCCCTACAATGAGCAGTTCTTC.

In nucleotides, the CDR3 is TGCGCCAGCAGCCAAGACCCTCTCTACGAGCAGTACTTC. This sequence encodes CASSQDPLYEQYF. This chain joins TRBV4-1 and TRBJ2-7; D remains unclear. In germline, CDR1 is MGHRA, CDR2 YSYEKL. V lost 0 bases and J 3 bases, leaving 6 bases between the germline ends. The CDR3 length is 13 residues.

This rearrangement joins TRBV7-5 to TRBJ2-7; TRBD1 reflects the table's D call only, with no check against the DNA. TRBV7-5 is shown as a pseudogene. The CDR3 runs 16 residues. The CDR3, as DNA: TGTGCCAGAAGCTTAAGGGCCGGGACAGGGGGCTACGAGCAGTACTTC. It specifies CARSLRAGTGGYEQYF.

J is TRBJ2-1 and V is TRBV5-1; 14 bases line up with TRBD2. The CDR3 runs to 17 residues. CDR1 and CDR2 (germline): SGHRS, YFSETQ. V gave up 4 bases and J gave up 7 bases; unmatched junction bases: 10. As DNA, the CDR3 is TGCGCCAGCAGCCCTTCCCCGGGACTAGCGGGAGAAAATGAGCAGTTCTTC. It yields the protein CASSPSPGLAGENEQFF.

The rearrangement links TRBV6-5 to TRBJ2-1, with 7 bases aligning to TRBD2. The V segment lost 7 bases and the J segment 3 bases; nucleotides outside the gene matches: 3. From germline, CDR1 is MNHEY and CDR2 SVGAGI. This CDR3 comprises 13 residues. The CDR3 protein is CASTSGDYNEQFF. As DNA, the CDR3 is TGTGCCAGCACGAGCGGGGACTACAATGAGCAGTTCTTC.

The chain has TRBV27 and TRBJ2-1; 11 nucleotides agree with TRBD2. The V gene end was trimmed by 10 bases and the J gene end by 4 bases; junction bases not matched to a gene: 9. Germline CDR1 reads MNHEY; CDR2 reads SMNVEV (reference sequence). CDR3 length equals 15 residues. The CDR3 region has the DNA TGTGCCACCCGACCGGGACTAGCGGTATACAATGAGCAGTTCTTC. Translating gives CATRPGLAVYNEQFF.